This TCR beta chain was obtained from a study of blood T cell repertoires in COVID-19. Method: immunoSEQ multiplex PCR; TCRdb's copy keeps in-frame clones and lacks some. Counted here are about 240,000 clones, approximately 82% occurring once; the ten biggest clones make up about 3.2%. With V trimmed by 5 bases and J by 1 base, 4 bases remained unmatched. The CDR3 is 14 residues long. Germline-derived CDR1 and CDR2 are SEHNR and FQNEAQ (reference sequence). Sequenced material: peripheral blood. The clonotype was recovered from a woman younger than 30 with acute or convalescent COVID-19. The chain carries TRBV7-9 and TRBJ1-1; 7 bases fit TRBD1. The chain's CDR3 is CASSPGTANTEAFF. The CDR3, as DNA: TGTGCCAGCAGCCCCGGGACAGCGAACACTGAAGCTTTCTTT. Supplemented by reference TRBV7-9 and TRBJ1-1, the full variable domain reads DTGVSQNPRHKITKRGQNVTFRCDPISEHNRLYWYRQTLGQGPEFLTYFQNEAQLEKSRLLSDRFSAERPKGSFSTLEIQRTEQGDSAMYLCASSPGTANTEAFFGQGTRLTVV.